This TCR beta chain was identified in a study of blood T cell repertoires in COVID-19. Study-level background: T cells, B-cell-depleted T cells, or PBMCs provided the cDNA or gDNA that served as material.

Which cohort a participant joined came from the clinical history participants gave. Symptom resolution, clearance, or two negative PCRs marked donors in Cohort 3 as recovered. Clones were sequenced by immunoSEQ multiplex PCR, and TCRdb holds only the in-frame ones, with some missing. Counted here are 360,000 or so clones, around 86% occurring once; the ten biggest clones make up about 5%. This receptor was obtained from a woman in her forties or fifties who had recovered from COVID-19. Sequenced material: PBMCs or T cells enriched from blood (not recorded which).

CDR3 sequence (DNA): TGTGCCAGCAGCTTAAACGGGGTAAACACTGAAGCTTTCTTT. It codes for CASSLNGVNTEAFF. The rearrangement uses TRBV7-2 and TRBJ1-1; D call uncertain. CDR3 length: 14 residues. In germline, CDR1 is SGHTA, CDR2 FQGNSA. Trimming left V 2 bases short and J 2 bases short, with 9 bases between.